This T cell receptor (beta chain) originates from a study of technical replicates of blood from a handful of donors. Profiling relied on immunoSEQ multiplex PCR, and the TCRdb table lists in-frame clones only, not all of them. Of roughly 80,000 clones in the sample, 70% to 90% were seen once. There are 13 residues in the CDR3. Germline V lookup: CDR1 ENHRY, CDR2 SYGVKD. Trimming pared 9 bases from V and 3 bases from J, leaving 15 bases between. The sample comprised T cells isolated from PBMCs. The receptor was derived from a human donor in good health. The chain links TRBV10-3 to TRBJ2-7; weak D call: TRBD1 (6 bases). DNA for the CDR3: TGTGCCATAACGGGTGGGGGCGGCTACGAGCAGTACTTC. Translating it yields CAITGGGGYEQYF.